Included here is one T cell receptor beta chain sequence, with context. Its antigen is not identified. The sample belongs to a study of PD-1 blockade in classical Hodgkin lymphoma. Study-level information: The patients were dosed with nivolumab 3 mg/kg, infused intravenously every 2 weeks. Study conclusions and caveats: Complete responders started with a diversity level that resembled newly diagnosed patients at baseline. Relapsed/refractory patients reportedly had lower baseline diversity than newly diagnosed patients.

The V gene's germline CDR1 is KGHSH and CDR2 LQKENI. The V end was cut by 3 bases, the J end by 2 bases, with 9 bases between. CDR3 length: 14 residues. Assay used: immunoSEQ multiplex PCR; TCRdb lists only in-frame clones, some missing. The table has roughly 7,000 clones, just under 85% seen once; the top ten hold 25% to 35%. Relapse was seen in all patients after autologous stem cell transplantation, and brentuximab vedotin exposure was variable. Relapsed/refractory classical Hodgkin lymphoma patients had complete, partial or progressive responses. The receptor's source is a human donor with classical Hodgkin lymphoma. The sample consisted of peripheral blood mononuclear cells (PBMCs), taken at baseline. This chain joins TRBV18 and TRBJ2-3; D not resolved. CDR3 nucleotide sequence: TGTGCCAGCTCACCGGTAGGGATCACAGATACGCAGTATTTT. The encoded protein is CASSPVGITDTQYF. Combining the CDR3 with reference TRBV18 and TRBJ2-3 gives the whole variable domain NAGVMQNPRHLVRRRGQEARLRCSPMKGHSHVYWYRQLPEEGLKFMVYLQKENIIDESGMPKERFSAEFPKEGPSILRIQQVVRGDSAAYFCASSPVGITDTQYFGPGTRLTVL.